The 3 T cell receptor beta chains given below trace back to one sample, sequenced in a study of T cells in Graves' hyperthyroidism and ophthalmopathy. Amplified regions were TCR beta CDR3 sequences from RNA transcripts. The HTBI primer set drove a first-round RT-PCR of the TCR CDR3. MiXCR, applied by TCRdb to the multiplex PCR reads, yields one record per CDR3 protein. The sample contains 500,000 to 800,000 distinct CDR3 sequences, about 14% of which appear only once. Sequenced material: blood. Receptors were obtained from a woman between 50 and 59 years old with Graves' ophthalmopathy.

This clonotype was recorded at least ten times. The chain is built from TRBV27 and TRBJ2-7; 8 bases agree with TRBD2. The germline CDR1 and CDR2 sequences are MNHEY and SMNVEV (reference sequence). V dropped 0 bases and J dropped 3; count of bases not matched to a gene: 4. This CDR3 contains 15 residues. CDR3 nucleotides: TGTGCCAGCAGTTTATCGGCTAGCGGGTTCTACGAGCAGTACTTC. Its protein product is CASSLSASGFYEQYF.

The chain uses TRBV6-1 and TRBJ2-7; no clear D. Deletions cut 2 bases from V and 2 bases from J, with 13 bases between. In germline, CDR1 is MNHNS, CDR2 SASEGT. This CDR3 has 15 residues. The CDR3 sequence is CASSELGTMTYEQYF. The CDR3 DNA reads TGTGCCAGCAGTGAACTAGGCACCATGACCTACGAGCAGTACTTC.

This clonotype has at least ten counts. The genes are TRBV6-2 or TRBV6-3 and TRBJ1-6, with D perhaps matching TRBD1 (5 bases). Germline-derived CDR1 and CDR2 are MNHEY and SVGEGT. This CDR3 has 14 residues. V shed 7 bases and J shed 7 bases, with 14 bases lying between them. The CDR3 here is CASNRQKDNSPLHF. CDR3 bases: TGTGCCAGCAACCGACAGAAGGACAATTCACCCCTCCACTTT.